Listed here are 31 T cell receptor beta chains from one sample, sequenced in a study of T cells in Graves' hyperthyroidism and ophthalmopathy. Researchers amplified the TCR beta CDR3 regions from RNA transcripts. The primer set for the first-round RT-PCR of the TCR CDR3 was HTBI. A single record per CDR3 protein comes from TCRdb applying MiXCR to the multiplex PCR reads. In the table there are approximately 400,000 distinct CDR3 sequences, less than 20% of which are singletons. The sequenced sample was blood. All receptors come from a woman younger than 30 with Graves' hyperthyroidism.

This clonotype has ten or more counts. The chain recombines TRBV5-6 with TRBJ2-5, with D unclear. Germline V lookup: CDR1 SGHDT, CDR2 YYEEEE. This CDR3 has 14 residues. Trimming took off 3 bases at V and 5 bases at J, with 14 bases between the two ends. The CDR3 DNA reads as TGTGCCAGCAGCTCGGGCCCGACCCTGGAGACCCAGTACTTC. Encoded protein: CASSSGPTLETQYF.

This clonotype was counted many times. The chain joins TRBV5-6 to TRBJ2-5; 8 bases line up with TRBD2. The CDR3 is made up of 18 amino acids. Germline assignment: CDR1 SGHDT and CDR2 YYEEEE. After removal of 1 base from V and 0 bases from J, the junction contained 11 bases not matched to a gene. Here the CDR3 reads CASSLTSGRASYQETQYF. The CDR3 nucleotides read TGTGCCAGCAGCTTGACTAGCGGACGCGCGTCGTACCAAGAGACCCAGTACTTC.

The sample holds a few counts of this clonotype. V is TRBV4-1 and J is TRBJ2-5; 10 bases line up with TRBD1. The V and J ends lost 1 base and 5 bases, in that order; junction bases with no gene match: 4. The CDR3 is 15 residues long. Germline V lookup: CDR1 MGHRA, CDR2 YSYEKL. CDR3 in amino acids: CASSQVDRGQETQYF. The CDR3 region has the DNA TGCGCCAGCAGCCAAGTCGACAGGGGGCAGGAGACCCAGTACTTC.

This clonotype was seen at least ten times. The rearrangement uses TRBV28 and TRBJ1-4; unclear D gene. This CDR3 has 14 residues. Germline V gene data show CDR1 as MDHEN and CDR2 as SYDVKM. V shed 3 bases and J shed 8 bases, with 13 bases lying between them. The CDR3, as DNA: TGTGCCAGCAGTTTGAACCCCACGAGGGAAAAACTGTTTTTT. As protein: CASSLNPTREKLFF.

This clonotype appeared a few times. The chain uses TRBV14 and TRBJ2-3, with 7 bases fitting TRBD1. Germline assignment: CDR1 SGHDN and CDR2 FVKESK. CDR3 length: 14 amino acids. V shed 4 bases, J shed 4 bases, and the junction held 5 bases outside the gene matches. The CDR3 is CASSRYRGADTQYF. Here the CDR3 DNA reads TGTGCCAGCAGCCGCTACAGGGGAGCAGATACGCAGTATTTT. Full variable domain (remainder filled in from reference TRBV14 and TRBJ2-3): EAGVTQFPSHSVIEKGQTVTLRCDPISGHDNLYWYRRVMGKEIKFLLHFVKESKQDESGMPNNRFLAERTGGTYSTLKVQPAELEDSGVYFCASSRYRGADTQYFGPGTRLTVL.

This clonotype occurred many times. J is TRBJ1-4 and V is TRBV28; D is undetermined. Trimming cost V 3 bases and J 10 bases, with 9 bases left between them. The germline V gene has CDR1 MDHEN and CDR2 SYDVKM. This CDR3 contains 12 residues. CDR3 coding DNA: TGTGCCAGCAGTTTTAGTATCGGAAAACTGTTTTTT. Its translation: CASSFSIGKLFF.

This clonotype occurred a few times. The V gene is TRBV29-1, the J gene TRBJ1-2, with TRBD1 as a possible D gene (6 bases). This CDR3 region has 13 residues. Germline CDR1 SQVTM, CDR2 ANQGSEA. Trimming left V 3 bases short and J 8 bases short, with 16 bases between. In nucleotides, the CDR3 is TGCAGCGTTGAGGGGGGCAGGAGGAACGGCTACACCTTC. It encodes CSVEGGRRNGYTF.

Notes on this clonotype: One end of the junction is discordant with germline, which a read error may explain. The chain uses TRBV15 and TRBJ2-5; D perhaps matches TRBD2 (5 bases). The CDR3 is 15 amino acids. The germline V gene has CDR1 LNHNV and CDR2 YYDKDF (reference sequence). CDR3 in amino acids: CVTSRDRAGLETQYF. CDR3 DNA sequence: TGTGTCACCAGCAGAGATCGGGCGGGTTTAGAGACCCAGTACTTC.

The sample holds many counts of this clonotype. The chain recombines TRBV27 with TRBJ2-3, with 9 nucleotides matching TRBD2. The ends lost 3 bases at V and 5 bases at J; junction bases unmatched: 6. Looked up from germline, CDR1 is MNHEY and CDR2 is SMNVEV (reference sequence). The CDR3 is 15 residues long. In DNA form, the CDR3 reads TGTGCCAGCAGTTTGCGGGGGGGACCTCTAGATACGCAGTATTTT. Its translation is CASSLRGGPLDTQYF.

This clonotype has at least ten counts. This chain uses TRBV7-3 with TRBJ2-1; 8 positions match TRBD2. Germline CDR1 is SGHTA and CDR2 is FQGTGA. This CDR3 is built from 16 residues. Trimming cost V 5 bases and J 4 bases; bases outside gene matches: 10. CDR3 DNA sequence: TGTGCCAGCAGCCCCGGAACGGGAGGGATATACAATGAGCAGTTCTTC. Translation: CASSPGTGGIYNEQFF. The whole variable domain, remainder taken from reference TRBV7-3 and TRBJ2-1, is GAGVSQTPSNKVTEKGKYVELRCDPISGHTALYWYRQSLGQGPEFLIYFQGTGAADDSGLPNDRFFAVRPEGSVSTLKIQRTERGDSAVYLCASSPGTGGIYNEQFFGPGTRLTVL.

Ten or more counts support this clonotype. This chain joins TRBV9 and TRBJ2-7, with TRBD1 matching over 7 bases. After removal of 3 bases from V and 3 bases from J, the junction contained 9 bases not matched to a gene. The CDR3 is 15 residues long. Germline CDR1 reads SGDLS; CDR2 reads YYNGEE. For the CDR3, the DNA is TGTGCCAGCAGCGCCTCGACAGGGACCCACTACGAGCAGTACTTC. The encoded protein is CASSASTGTHYEQYF.

This clonotype was recorded at least ten times. This chain uses TRBV27 with TRBJ1-1; D call uncertain. The V gene's germline CDR1 is MNHEY and CDR2 SMNVEV (reference sequence). V lost 5 bases and J 6 bases, leaving 13 bases between the germline ends. The CDR3 consists of 13 residues. The CDR3 region is CASSLWTDAEAFF. The CDR3, as DNA: TGTGCCAGCAGTCTTTGGACTGACGCTGAAGCTTTCTTT.

This clonotype was seen ten or more times. The CDR3 reads CASRPHSGNTIYF. As DNA, the CDR3 is TGTGCCAGCAGACCCCACTCTGGAAACACCATATATTTT. The chain carries TRBV2 and TRBJ1-3; D is undetermined. CDR1 is SNHLY and CDR2 is FYNNEI in the germline V gene. Trimming took 6 bases from V and 0 from J, leaving 6 bases between them. The CDR3 length is 13 residues.

This clonotype was detected many times. The V gene is TRBV2, the J gene TRBJ2-7; TRBD1 or TRBD2 may be the D gene (5 bases each). The germline V gene has CDR1 SNHLY and CDR2 FYNNEI. The V end lost 4 bases, the J end lost 2 bases, and 9 bases lay between the germline ends. The CDR3 is 13 residues long. The CDR3 here is CASSVVGAYEQYF. CDR3 nucleotide sequence: TGTGCCAGCAGTGTTGTGGGGGCCTACGAGCAGTACTTC. Variable domain in full (rest from reference TRBV2 and TRBJ2-7): EPEVTQTPSHQVTQMGQEVILRCVPISNHLYFYWYRQILGQKVEFLVSFYNNEISEKSEIFDDQFSVERPDGSNFTLKIRSTKLEDSAMYFCASSVVGAYEQYFGPGTRLTVT.

In the case of this clonotype: The junction does not match germline at one end; this may be a read error. The CDR3 nucleotides read TGTGCCGGCAGCGCACGCTATGGCTACACCTTC. Its protein is CAGSARYGYTF. The chain employs TRBV4-2 and TRBJ1-2; no firm D call. The CDR3 runs to 11 residues. From germline, CDR1 is LGHNA and CDR2 YNFKEQ.

The rearrangement uses TRBV29-1 and TRBJ1-4; a possible D gene is TRBD1 (6 bases). Germline assignment: CDR1 SQVTM and CDR2 ANQGSEA. V lost 7 bases to trimming and J lost 10 bases, with 25 bases between them. The CDR3 contains 15 residues. The CDR3 protein is CSAKNGGRGHGKLFF. In DNA, the CDR3 is TGCAGCGCCAAAAATGGGGGCAGGGGTCATGGAAAACTGTTTTTT.

This clonotype was picked up a small number of times. The chain links TRBV18 to TRBJ2-2; tentative D call: TRBD1 (6 bases). This CDR3 has 16 amino acids. V lost 3 bases and J lost 3, with 14 bases in between. CDR1 KGHSH and CDR2 LQKENI come from the germline V gene. CDR3 loop: CASSPGTKGHTGELFF. DNA of the CDR3: TGTGCCAGCTCACCGGGGACAAAAGGACACACCGGGGAGCTGTTTTTT. The entire variable domain, with the rest obtained from reference TRBV18 and TRBJ2-2, is as follows: NAGVMQNPRHLVRRRGQEARLRCSPMKGHSHVYWYRQLPEEGLKFMVYLQKENIIDESGMPKERFSAEFPKEGPSILRIQQVVRGDSAAYFCASSPGTKGHTGELFFGEGSRLTVL.

There are a few counts of this clonotype. This chain uses TRBV6-5 with TRBJ2-4; no clear D. V lost 2 bases and J 8 bases, leaving 7 bases between the germline ends. Germline V gene sequence: CDR1 MNHEY, CDR2 SVGAGI. The CDR3 runs 12 residues. The CDR3 loop is CASSYGRDIQYF. The CDR3 DNA reads as TGTGCCAGCAGTTACGGAAGAGACATTCAGTACTTC.

The chain has TRBV27 and TRBJ1-1, with a weak D call TRBD1 (5 bases). This CDR3 comprises 17 residues. Trimming left V 1 base short and J 5 bases short, with 20 bases between. Germline-derived CDR1 and CDR2 are MNHEY and SMNVEV (reference sequence). The DNA for the CDR3 is TGTGCCAGCAGTTTATTGCGGATAGGACCGCGGGGGACTGAAGCTTTCTTT. This translates into CASSLLRIGPRGTEAFF.

The table lists this clonotype with many counts. The chain combines TRBV20-1 with TRBJ1-1; D gene ambiguous. The V and J ends lost 0 bases and 8 bases respectively, with 10 bases between them. CDR3 length equals 12 residues. Germline V gene data show CDR1 as DFQATT and CDR2 as SNEGSKA (reference sequence). The CDR3 sequence is CSARDSGREAFF. The CDR3 DNA is TGCAGTGCTAGAGATTCGGGCAGAGAAGCTTTCTTT.

This clonotype was detected many times. V is TRBV20-1 and J is TRBJ2-7; no clear D. In germline, CDR1 is DFQATT, CDR2 SNEGSKA (reference sequence). The CDR3 is 13 amino acids. Trimming shortened V by 3 bases and J by 3 bases, and 12 bases separated the two germline ends. The CDR3 DNA is TGCAGTGCTAGTTCCGACCGAGGCTACGAGCAGTACTTC. Translation: CSASSDRGYEQYF.

This clonotype has just a few counts. The rearrangement links TRBV20-1 to TRBJ1-6, with D tentatively TRBD1 (5 bases). CDR3 length: 16 amino acids. Germline V CDR1 and CDR2: DFQATT, SNEGSKA (reference sequence). The ends were cut back, 7 bases at V and 3 bases at J, with 19 bases in the middle. The CDR3 DNA sequence: TGCAGTGTCGCTACCGGGACCGCGCGCTATAATTCACCCCTCCACTTT. Its protein product is CSVATGTARYNSPLHF.

This clonotype was observed a few times. The J gene is TRBJ1-1, the V gene TRBV29-1; D is unresolved. Between the trimmed V and J ends, which lost 5 bases and 8 bases, there was a span of 12 bases. The CDR3 extends over 11 amino acids. The germline CDR1 and CDR2 sequences are SQVTM and ANQGSEA. The CDR3: CSVFTQSEAFF. CDR3 nucleotide sequence: TGCAGCGTTTTTACTCAGTCCGAAGCTTTCTTT.

This clonotype has a count of ten or more. The V and J genes are TRBV2 and TRBJ2-2; D gene unclear. CDR3 length equals 14 residues. Germline V gene lookup returns CDR1 SNHLY and CDR2 FYNNEI. Between the trimmed V and J ends, which lost 7 bases and 5 bases, there was a span of 14 bases. The CDR3 reads CASNPTGRTGELFF. The CDR3 bases are TGTGCCAGCAATCCCACTGGAAGGACCGGGGAGCTGTTTTTT.

In this sample, this clonotype turned up many times. The chain employs TRBV12-3 or TRBV12-4 and TRBJ1-3; 8 nucleotides line up with TRBD1. The J segment lost 8 bases and the V segment lost 5 bases, leaving 8 bases of the junction unmatched. The CDR3 is 14 amino acids. The CDR3 loop is CASSPAGGRYTIYF. The CDR3 nucleotides are TGTGCCAGCAGTCCGGCAGGGGGCAGGTACACCATATATTTT.

With respect to this clonotype: A much larger clone differs from this one at a single base, so this may be a read error. The CDR3 bases are TGTGACAGCTCGACTTCAGGGGTCCAAGAGACCCAGTACTTC. Its translation: CDSSTSGVQETQYF. The chain combines TRBV12-3 or TRBV12-4 with TRBJ2-5, with D perhaps matching TRBD1 (6 bases). This CDR3 is built from 14 residues.

The chain has TRBV29-1 and TRBJ2-7; TRBD1 matches 9 bases. Germline V gives CDR1 SQVTM, CDR2 ANQGSEA. The V and J ends lost 7 bases and 2 bases, in that order; junction bases with no gene match: 3. The CDR3 runs to 12 residues. CDR3 sequence: CSARDRAYEQYF. The DNA for the CDR3 is TGCAGCGCAAGGGACAGGGCCTACGAGCAGTACTTC.

The table lists this clonotype with many counts. V gene TRBV6-1 combines with J gene TRBJ1-5; D not resolved. Trimming stripped 5 bases from V and 3 bases from J, with 14 bases between. The length of the CDR3 is 15 residues. In germline, CDR1 is MNHNS, CDR2 SASEGT. CDR3 protein: CASSTSYGLNQPQHF. The CDR3 bases are TGTGCCAGCAGTACCTCTTATGGGCTCAATCAGCCCCAGCATTTT.

This clonotype has only a few counts. The chain combines TRBV27 with TRBJ1-2; D gene uncertain. The CDR3 has 15 amino acids. Trimming removed 2 bases at V and 4 bases at J, with 14 bases between. Per germline, CDR1 MNHEY and CDR2 SMNVEV (reference sequence). The DNA for the CDR3 is TGTGCCAGCAGTTTACTTCCTGGATCGCGCTATGGCTACACCTTC. Amino acid sequence: CASSLLPGSRYGYTF.

With respect to this clonotype: An end of the junction does not agree with germline; a read error may underlie this. This rearrangement joins TRBV11-2 to TRBJ2-1, with D perhaps matching TRBD2 (7 bases). The CDR3 contains 17 residues. Germline CDR1 and CDR2: SGHAT and FQNNGV. The CDR3 protein is CASSHPLGGESYNEQFF. DNA of the CDR3: TGCGCCAGCAGCCATCCCCTAGGGGGGGAATCCTACAATGAGCAGTTCTTC.

This clonotype came up many times. J is TRBJ2-1 and V is TRBV7-3, with D perhaps TRBD2 (6 bases). CDR1 SGHTA and CDR2 FQGTGA come from the germline V gene. V was shortened by 5 bases and J by 10 bases, with 15 bases between the two germline ends. The CDR3 has 13 amino acids. CDR3 DNA: TGTGCCAGCAGCCTTACTAGCTTTGGCGAGCAGTTCTTC. Translating it yields CASSLTSFGEQFF.